The sequence of this TCR beta chain was determined in a study of Ad26.COV2.S vaccination and SARS-CoV-2 variants. The method was immunoSEQ multiplex PCR; TCRdb's version includes in-frame clones alone and lacks a portion of them. The sample has fewer than 400,000 clones, around 85% seen once; the top ten hold around 2%. Sample treatment: roughly 18 received Ad26.COV2.S at low or high dose, single or two shots; about 5 received placebo; per-sample allocation not given. All samples were drawn on day 63, counting from the first vaccine or placebo injection. The V gene lost 4 bases and the J gene lost 5 bases, with 11 bases spanning the gap. The CDR3 is 13 residues long. Germline V gene data show CDR1 as SEHNR and CDR2 as FQNEAQ (reference sequence).

The specimen comprised peripheral blood, sampled in a trial of Ad26.COV2.S vaccine versus placebo. The gene calls are TRBV7-9 and TRBJ1-1; no definite D call. This TCR derives from a person aged 18-65 years who received the Ad26.COV2.S COVID-19 vaccine or a placebo. The CDR3 loop is CASSSFAGTEAFF. As DNA, the CDR3 is TGTGCCAGCAGCTCTTTTGCGGGAACTGAAGCTTTCTTT. The entire variable domain, with the rest obtained from reference TRBV7-9 and TRBJ1-1, is as follows: DTGVSQNPRHKITKRGQNVTFRCDPISEHNRLYWYRQTLGQGPEFLTYFQNEAQLEKSRLLSDRFSAERPKGSFSTLEIQRTEQGDSAMYLCASSSFAGTEAFFGQGTRLTVV.